This T cell receptor (beta chain) emerged from a study of cytomegalovirus exposure and HLA in healthy donors. Regarding this clone: The antigen remains undetermined.

In the PCR, 60 Vbeta and 13 Jbeta primers were used. Only in-frame clones appear in the TCRdb table, and some are missing; sequencing was by immunoSEQ multiplex PCR. This repertoire shows some 150,000 clones, 75% to 90% found once; its top ten account for around 7.8%. Study-level points and caveats: As a later analysis revealed, the rate of TCR association differed by HLA locus, with DRB1 most and HLA-C fewest. Certain sequence variants were highly shared and formed a cluster, and this cluster was likely a sequencing artifact. There were some public TCRs occurring in many donors, but most TCR sequences were rare.

In germline, CDR1 is LGHNA, CDR2 YNFKEQ. The CDR3 sequence is 16 residues long. With 1 base clipped from V and 3 bases from J, the junction kept 8 bases outside the gene matches. Sample: PBMCs. The chain recombines TRBV4-2 with TRBJ2-7; 8 nucleotides align to TRBD2. The clonotype comes from a woman aged 50 to 60 in good health and CMV-seropositive. The CDR3 loop reads CASSQGLGAGGYEQYF. CDR3 sequence (DNA): TGTGCCAGCAGCCAAGGTCTTGGGGCGGGAGGCTACGAGCAGTACTTC.